Ten or more counts support the clone carrying this TCR beta chain. Its target is unknown. The sample belongs to a study of neurological immune-mediated disorders. Study conclusions and caveats: The highest TCR clonal expansion occurred in HTLV-1-associated myelopathy; multiple sclerosis fell below healthy controls.

V lost 4 bases and J lost 15, with 17 bases in between. Looked up from germline, CDR1 is MNHEY and CDR2 is SVGEGT. The CDR3 extends over 12 amino acids. The unsorted libraries originated from 2 million PBMCs kept at -80 C. cDNA synthesis was performed by 5'RACE with 10-nucleotide random UMIs. The authors obtained over 160 million TCR-beta sequences from 15-18 subjects per sequencing run. TCRdb ran MiXCR on the 5' RACE reads and lists one entry per CDR3 protein. The profile covers 54,000 or so distinct CDR3 sequences, with around 3.4% appearing a single time and approximately 3.3% taken by the ten largest.

The sequence was obtained from a woman in her thirties with multiple sclerosis. The gene calls are TRBV6-2 or TRBV6-3 and TRBJ2-3; either TRBD1 or TRBD2 may supply D (5 bases each). The sample comprised PBMCs. Written as DNA, the CDR3 is TGTGCCAGCAGTTTCTCCGGGGCCGGCGAATATTTT. It yields the protein CASSFSGAGEYF.